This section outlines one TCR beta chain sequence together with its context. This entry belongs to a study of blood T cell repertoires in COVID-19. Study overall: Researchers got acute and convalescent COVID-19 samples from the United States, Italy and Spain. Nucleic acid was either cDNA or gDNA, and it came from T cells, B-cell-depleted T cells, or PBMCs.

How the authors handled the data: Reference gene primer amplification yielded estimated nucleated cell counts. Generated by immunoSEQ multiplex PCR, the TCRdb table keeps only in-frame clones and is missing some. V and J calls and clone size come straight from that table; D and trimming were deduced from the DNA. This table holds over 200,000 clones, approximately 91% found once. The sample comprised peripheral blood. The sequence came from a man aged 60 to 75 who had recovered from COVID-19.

The CDR3 DNA reads as TGTGCCAGCAGCAAGAATGGGGGGTCATGCTACGAGCAGTACTTC. Residues: CASSKNGGSCYEQYF. The chain uses TRBV21-1 and TRBJ2-7; the table gives TRBD2 as D, unverified against the DNA. TRBV21-1 is an annotated pseudogene. This CDR3 has 15 residues.